This T cell receptor (beta chain) was recorded in a study of memory CD4+ T cells and cytomegalovirus serostatus (dated by TCRdb to the late 2010s). The study in broad terms: The roughly 35 healthy Belgian adults in the cohort included 9 who were CMV seropositive and approximately 25 who were CMV seronegative. The study sequenced CD4+ memory TCRbeta repertoires of a Belgian cohort with known cytomegalovirus serostatus to replicate a published TCR-based CMV serostatus classifier.

The Quick-DNA Microprep Kit was used to extract genomic DNA from the sorted cells. Amplification of TCRbeta DNA was done with the immunoSEQ hsTCRbeta kit, following the protocol from the manufacturer. TCRbeta libraries were sequenced on an Illumina MiSeq instrument. The authors processed their data as follows. After out-of-frame sequences were removed, 2,204,828 distinct TCRbeta sequences remained, averaging about 66,813 per individual. Each individual was scored according to the count of 164 previously reported CMV-associated TCRbeta sequences and the total productive distinct TCRbeta count. A beta-binomial model was reimplemented in Python, and scikit-learn random forests with default parameters were trained on US cohort data. Classifier performance on the Belgian cohort was summarized as median AUC with percentile confidence intervals over 10,000 bootstrap iterations. TCRdb mirrors the immuneACCESS table, restricted to in-frame sequences. Some clones are absent from its copies; in checked studies, under half trace to an unresolved V gene, and the reason for the others is unknown. For V, J and clone size, that table is used; D and trimming come from the DNA. In all, the sample holds over 50,000 clones, and around 86% of those were seen once. The ten largest clones take up over 0.7% of the sample.

Overall results and qualifications from the work: Only CD4+CD45RO+ memory cells were sequenced, in contrast to the original study, in which naive and memory CD4+ and CD8+ populations were covered. Results were interpreted as suggesting that the CMV-associated TCR signature is largely present in the CD4+ memory repertoire. Of 150 to 200 previously reported CMV-associated TCRbeta sequences, some 73 appeared in the CD4+ memory repertoires, each in one to five individuals. On the Belgian cohort, the classifier built on the original framework reached a median bootstrapped AUC of roughly 0.96, with a 95% CI of 0.76-1.00. CMV serostatus prediction reached a median bootstrapped AUC of 0.95 with the original framework and 0.91 with a US-trained random forest.

On this clone: Which antigen it targets is not known. One base away there is no much larger clone; base qualities are not given.

The CDR3 runs 17 amino acids, cysteine and phenylalanine included. Of all the DNA, just the CDR3 is kept, 51 bases in frame from base 1. Trimming takes 2 bases off V and 6 bases off J; junction bases not matched to a gene: 12. Via the germline V gene, CDR1 is SGHRS and CDR2 YFSETQ. Single viable CD3+CD4+CD8-CD45RO+ cells were sorted as memory CD4+ T cells on a FACSAria II. To determine CMV serostatus, a Roche Elecsys assay was used that detects serum IgG against CMV pp150, pp28, p38 and p52. Once the samples were thawed, total CD4+ T cells were enriched through positive selection using CD4 magnetic microbeads. Samples originated from another study that specifically interrogated the CD4+ T cell memory repertoire. Peripheral blood mononuclear cells were isolated and cryopreserved following standard operating procedures; serum was stored at -80 °C. CD3-PerCP (BW264/56), CD4-APC (RPA-T4), CD45RO-PE (UCHT1) and CD8-Pacific Orange (3B5) antibodies were used for staining, and non-viable cells were excluded with Sytox blue.

The rearrangement joined TRBV5-1 to TRBJ2-3, and TRBD2 matches 10 of the central bases. This TCR was sampled from an adult in good health and CMV-seronegative. Sequencing used memory CD4+ T cells from blood. At the DNA level, the sequence is TGCGCCAGCAGCTTCCCGCCTAGCGGGGGAGCTCGTGATACGCAGTATTTT. This is translated as CASSFPPSGGARDTQYF.